The rows below give T cell receptor beta chains drawn from one sample of a study of blood T cell repertoires in COVID-19. The assay was immunoSEQ multiplex PCR, and TCRdb's table has in-frame clones only and misses some. This sample has about 150,000 clones, with 65% to 90% found just once. Sample: peripheral blood. Receptors were obtained from an older woman with COVID-19, enrolled during active disease. Both conserved end residues are part of each CDR3. A D gene is named only where the DNA matches it firmly. Size is omitted from some rows. Given values are once, few, many or a class for expanded clones.

v_call	d_call	j_call	clone_size	cdr3_aa	cdr3_nt
TRBV5-5	TRBD2	TRBJ2-1	NA	CASSSRTSDIYNEQFF	TGTGCCAGCAGTTCGCGGACTAGCGATATCTACAATGAGCAGTTCTTC
TRBV18	NA	TRBJ2-1	NA	CASSPESGFSYNEQFF	TGTGCCAGCTCACCAGAAAGCGGGTTCTCCTACAATGAGCAGTTCTTC
TRBV5-1	NA	TRBJ2-3	NA	CASSFGQITDTQYF	TGCGCCAGCAGCTTTGGACAGATCACAGATACGCAGTATTTT
TRBV7-9	TRBD1	TRBJ2-4	NA	CASSWTGKENIQYF	TGTGCCAGCAGTTGGACAGGGAAGGAAAACATTCAGTACTTC
TRBV28	NA	TRBJ2-3	NA	CASPPWSEFSTDTQYF	TGTGCCAGCCCCCCCTGGTCAGAATTTAGCACAGATACGCAGTATTTT
TRBV30	TRBD2	TRBJ2-3	few	CAWTPAGYLDTQYF	TGTGCCTGGACTCCAGCGGGGTATTTGGATACGCAGTATTTT
TRBV6-5	NA	TRBJ1-3	NA	CASSYRPSGAGNTIYF	TGTGCCAGCAGTTACCGGCCGTCAGGGGCAGGAAACACCATATATTTT
TRBV5-1	NA	TRBJ1-5	NA	CASSLAGQPQHF	TGCGCCAGCAGCTTGGCCGGTCAGCCCCAGCATTTT
TRBV7-9	TRBD1	TRBJ1-6	NA	CASSLQGEGNSPLHF	TGTGCCAGCAGCTTACAGGGGGAAGGTAATTCACCCCTCCACTTT
TRBV19	NA	TRBJ1-2	NA	CASSPGQSGYTF	TGTGCCAGTAGCCCGGGACAAAGTGGCTACACCTTC
TRBV5-4	NA	TRBJ1-1	NA	CASSIQQQNTEAFF	TGTGCCAGCAGCATACAGCAGCAGAACACTGAAGCTTTCTTT
TRBV18	NA	TRBJ2-6	NA	CASSPRVISGANVLTF	TGTGCCAGCTCACCGAGGGTGATCTCTGGGGCCAACGTCCTGACTTTC
TRBV3-1/TRBV3-2	TRBD2	TRBJ2-1	NA	CASSVRGSANEQFF	TGTGCCAGCAGCGTCCGCGGGAGCGCCAATGAGCAGTTCTTC
TRBV15	NA	TRBJ2-1	NA	CATSRDLPGGRGWYNEQFF	TGTGCCACCAGCAGAGATTTGCCAGGGGGGCGCGGGTGGTACAATGAGCAGTTCTTC
TRBV7-2	NA	TRBJ2-2	NA	CASSLKGGTGELFF	TGTGCCAGCAGCTTAAAGGGGGGGACCGGGGAGCTGTTTTTT
TRBV5-1	NA	TRBJ2-5	NA	CASSLVPMSQETQYF	TGCGCCAGCAGCTTGGTCCCTATGTCCCAAGAGACCCAGTACTTC
TRBV29-1	NA	TRBJ1-2	NA	CSVSRLGYTF	TGCAGCGTCTCCAGGCTTGGCTACACCTTC
TRBV5-6	NA	TRBJ2-4	NA	CASSLGGEAKNIQYF	TGTGCCAGCAGCTTGGGCGGTGAAGCCAAAAACATTCAGTACTTC
TRBV3-1/TRBV3-2	NA	TRBJ2-6	NA	CASSPDRSSSGANVLTF	TGTGCCAGCAGCCCCGACAGGTCGAGCTCTGGGGCCAACGTCCTGACTTTC
TRBV19	NA	TRBJ1-5	NA	CASSIVGLRGGNQPQHF	TGTGCCAGTAGTATAGTAGGACTCCGGGGAGGCAATCAGCCCCAGCATTTT
TRBV3-1/TRBV3-2	TRBD1	TRBJ2-5	NA	CASSQEGQWIQETQYF	TGTGCCAGCAGCCAAGAGGGACAGTGGATACAAGAGACCCAGTACTTC
TRBV5-4	TRBD1	TRBJ2-2	NA	CASSRPGTGDSGELFF	TGTGCCAGCAGCAGACCGGGGACAGGAGATAGCGGGGAGCTGTTTTTT
TRBV18	NA	TRBJ2-2	NA	CASSPGDGTSNTGELFF	TGTGCCAGCTCACCTGGGGACGGGACTTCAAACACCGGGGAGCTGTTTTTT
TRBV5-1	NA	TRBJ1-5	NA	CASSLTGSYSNQPQHF	TGCGCCAGCAGCCTGACTGGCAGTTATAGCAATCAGCCCCAGCATTTT
TRBV5-4	TRBD1	TRBJ1-2	NA	CASSAPGRQGVIDGYTF	TGTGCCAGCAGCGCACCTGGCCGACAGGGGGTTATTGATGGCTACACCTTC
TRBV19	NA	TRBJ2-7	NA	CASSIAGGYEQYF	TGTGCCAGTAGTATAGCCGGCGGATACGAGCAGTACTTC
TRBV10-1	TRBD2	TRBJ2-1	NA	CASSSSSGGNEQFF	TGCGCCAGCAGTTCGAGTAGCGGGGGCAATGAGCAGTTCTTC
TRBV9	NA	TRBJ2-7	NA	CASSVGEGDVYEQYF	TGTGCCAGCAGCGTAGGGGAGGGGGATGTATACGAGCAGTACTTC
TRBV27	NA	TRBJ1-1	NA	CASSPGWRTEAFF	TGTGCCAGCAGTCCAGGGTGGCGAACTGAAGCTTTCTTT
TRBV27	NA	TRBJ1-3	NA	CASSQNGLGNTIYF	TGTGCCAGCAGTCAGAACGGGTTAGGAAACACCATATATTTT
TRBV19	TRBD2	TRBJ2-1	NA	CASFPSGGSYNEQFF	TGTGCCAGCTTTCCTAGCGGGGGCTCCTACAATGAGCAGTTCTTC
TRBV24-1	NA	TRBJ1-2	NA	CATSDSFHNYGYTF	TGTGCCACCAGTGATTCATTTCATAACTATGGCTACACCTTC
TRBV14	TRBD2	TRBJ2-3	NA	CASRGLATDTQYF	TGTGCCAGCAGGGGACTAGCCACAGATACGCAGTATTTT
TRBV7-2	TRBD1	TRBJ1-2	NA	CASSYRQGDGSGYTF	TGTGCCAGCAGCTACCGACAGGGGGACGGCAGTGGCTACACCTTC
TRBV5-6	NA	TRBJ1-1	NA	CASSTQGSEAFF	TGTGCCAGCAGCACCCAGGGGTCTGAAGCTTTCTTT
TRBV11-3	NA	TRBJ2-2	NA	CASTLGTGELFF	TGTGCCAGCACCCTCGGCACCGGGGAGCTGTTTTTT
TRBV6-5	NA	TRBJ1-5	NA	CASHRDNSNQPQHF	TGTGCCAGCCACCGGGACAATAGCAATCAGCCCCAGCATTTT
TRBV5-1	NA	TRBJ2-5	NA	CASSPAGGQETQYF	TGCGCCAGCAGCCCCGCCGGGGGACAAGAGACCCAGTACTTC
TRBV14	NA	TRBJ2-1	few	CASSQLGGLYNEQFF	TGTGCCAGCAGCCAACTCGGCGGACTGTACAATGAGCAGTTCTTC
TRBV6-5	NA	TRBJ1-2	NA	CASTRDSNLGGYTF	TGTGCCAGCACTAGGGACTCCAATTTAGGAGGCTACACCTTC
TRBV18	NA	TRBJ1-2	NA	CASSPPLRGAGGYTF	TGTGCCAGCTCACCACCGTTAAGAGGTGCCGGCGGCTACACCTTC